One sample yielded the 8 T cell receptor beta chains listed below, sequenced in a study of blood T cells in healthy people across ages. Together with a sample-barcoded 5' primer, a J-beta primer mix was included in a second PCR lasting about 6 to 11 cycles. TCRdb re-called the 5' RACE reads with MiXCR, one entry per CDR3 protein. The top ten clones hold roughly 34% of a sample with about 640,000 distinct CDR3 sequences, approximately 59% of them seen once. Sequencing input: blood. Every receptor here comes from a man aged 55 to 70 in good health.

This clonotype was counted between two and nine times. This rearrangement joins TRBV12-3 or TRBV12-4 to TRBJ1-1, with TRBD1 matching over 10 bases. The V gene end was trimmed by 8 bases and the J gene end by 0 bases; junction bases not matched to a gene: 0. This CDR3 region has 13 residues. CDR3 region: CASGQGVNTEAFF. The CDR3, as DNA: TGTGCCAGCGGACAGGGGGTGAACACTGAAGCTTTCTTT.

The chain couples TRBV14 to TRBJ2-7, with TRBD2 identical over 7 bases. Near its end, the DNA agrees better with TRBJ2-5, so the J call may be wrong. CDR1 is SGHDN and CDR2 is FVKESK in the germline V gene. This CDR3 has 13 amino acids. The CDR3 DNA follows: TGTGCCAGCAGCCACGTAGCGGGAGAGACCCAGTACTTC. This sequence encodes CASSHVAGETQYF.

CDR3 nucleotide sequence: TGTGCCAGCAGAACGGGACTAGCGGGGCGTGGGGAGACCCAGTACTTC. Translating it yields CASRTGLAGRGETQYF. The V and J genes are TRBV7-2 and TRBJ2-5; 13 bases match TRBD2. This CDR3 is 16 amino acids long. Unmatched junction bases numbered 9, after V lost 6 bases and J lost 5 bases. Germline loops: CDR1 SGHTA, CDR2 FQGNSA. The full variable domain, completed using reference TRBV7-2 and TRBJ2-5, is GAGVSQSPSNKVTEKGKDVELRCDPISGHTALYWYRQSLGQGLEFLIYFQGNSAPDKSGLPSDRFSAERTGGSVSTLTIQRTQQEDSAVYLCASRTGLAGRGETQYFGPGTRLLVL.

This rearrangement joins TRBV14 to TRBJ2-1, with unresolved D. Germline CDR1 reads SGHDN; CDR2 reads FVKESK. CDR3 length: 14 residues. Trimming stripped 4 bases from V and 5 bases from J, with 12 bases between. As DNA, the CDR3 is TGTGCCAGCAGCCCCTTGCGGACCCACAATGAGCAGTTCTTC. Its translation is CASSPLRTHNEQFF.

The gene calls are TRBV28 and TRBJ2-7, with D perhaps TRBD2 (5 bases). The CDR3 is 13 amino acids. Trimming removed 3 bases at V and 2 bases at J, with 8 bases between. Germline CDR1 is MDHEN and CDR2 is SYDVKM. The CDR3 reads CASSFGAAYEQYF. The CDR3 coding sequence is TGTGCCAGCAGTTTTGGAGCGGCCTACGAGCAGTACTTC.

This chain joins TRBV4-1 and TRBJ1-2, with D unresolved. V was pared by 0 bases and J by 4 bases, with 12 bases between. This CDR3 has 15 amino acids. Germline CDR1 is MGHRA and CDR2 is YSYEKL. In DNA, the CDR3 is TGCGCCAGCAGCCAAGATGATCGGGTTATCTATGGCTACACCTTC. Amino acids: CASSQDDRVIYGYTF.

This clonotype was found a few times. A much larger clone differs by one base, so this may be a read error. Here the CDR3 reads CASSLVSNGETQYF. In nucleotides, the CDR3 is TGTGCCAGCAGCTTAGTTTCTAACGGGGAGACCCAGTACTTC. The chain employs TRBV7-2 and TRBJ2-4, with D unclear. The J call may be wrong; the DNA end is better matched by TRBJ2-5. The CDR3 totals 14 residues. The germline V gene has CDR1 SGHTA and CDR2 FQGNSA.

The rearrangement uses TRBV29-1 and TRBJ2-1; no firm D call. The CDR3 is 14 amino acids. CDR1 SQVTM and CDR2 ANQGSEA come from the germline V gene. Trimming took 6 bases from V and 4 from J, leaving 16 bases between them. The CDR3 protein is CSVAAVGPYNEQFF. In DNA form, the CDR3 reads TGCAGCGTCGCGGCGGTAGGACCTTACAATGAGCAGTTCTTC.